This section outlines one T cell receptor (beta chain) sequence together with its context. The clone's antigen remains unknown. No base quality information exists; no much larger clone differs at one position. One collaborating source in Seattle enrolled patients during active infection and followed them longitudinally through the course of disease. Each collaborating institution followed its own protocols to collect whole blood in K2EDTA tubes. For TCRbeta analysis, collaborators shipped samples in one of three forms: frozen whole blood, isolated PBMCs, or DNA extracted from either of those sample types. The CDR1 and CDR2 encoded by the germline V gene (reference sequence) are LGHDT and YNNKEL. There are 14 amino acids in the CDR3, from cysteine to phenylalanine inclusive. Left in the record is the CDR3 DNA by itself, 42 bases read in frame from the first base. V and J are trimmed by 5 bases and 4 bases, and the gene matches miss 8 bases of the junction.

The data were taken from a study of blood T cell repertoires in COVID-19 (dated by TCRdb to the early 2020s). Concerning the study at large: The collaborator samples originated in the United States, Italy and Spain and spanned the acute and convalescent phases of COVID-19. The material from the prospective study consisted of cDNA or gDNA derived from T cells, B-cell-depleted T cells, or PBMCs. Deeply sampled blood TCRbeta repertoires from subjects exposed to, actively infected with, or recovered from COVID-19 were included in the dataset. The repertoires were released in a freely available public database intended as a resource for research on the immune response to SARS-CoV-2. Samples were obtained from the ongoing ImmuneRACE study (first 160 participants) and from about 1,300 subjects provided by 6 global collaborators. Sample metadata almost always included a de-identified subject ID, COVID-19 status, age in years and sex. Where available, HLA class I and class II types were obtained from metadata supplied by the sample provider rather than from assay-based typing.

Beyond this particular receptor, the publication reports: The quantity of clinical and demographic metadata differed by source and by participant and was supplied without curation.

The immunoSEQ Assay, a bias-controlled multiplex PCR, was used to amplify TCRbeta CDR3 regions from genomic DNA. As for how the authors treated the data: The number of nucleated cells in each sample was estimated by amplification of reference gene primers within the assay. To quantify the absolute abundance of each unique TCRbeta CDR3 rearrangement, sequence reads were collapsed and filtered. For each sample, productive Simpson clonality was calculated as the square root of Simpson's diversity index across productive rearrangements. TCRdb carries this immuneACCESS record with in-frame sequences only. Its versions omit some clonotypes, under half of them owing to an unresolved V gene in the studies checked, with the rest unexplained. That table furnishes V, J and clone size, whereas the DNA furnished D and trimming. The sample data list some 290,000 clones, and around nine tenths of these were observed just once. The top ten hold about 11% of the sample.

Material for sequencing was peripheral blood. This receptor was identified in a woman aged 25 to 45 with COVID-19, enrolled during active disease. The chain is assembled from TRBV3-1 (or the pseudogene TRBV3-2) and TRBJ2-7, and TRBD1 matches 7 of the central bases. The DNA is TGTGCCAGCAGCTTGGGGGACAGTAGGTACGAGCAGTACTTC. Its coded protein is CASSLGDSRYEQYF.